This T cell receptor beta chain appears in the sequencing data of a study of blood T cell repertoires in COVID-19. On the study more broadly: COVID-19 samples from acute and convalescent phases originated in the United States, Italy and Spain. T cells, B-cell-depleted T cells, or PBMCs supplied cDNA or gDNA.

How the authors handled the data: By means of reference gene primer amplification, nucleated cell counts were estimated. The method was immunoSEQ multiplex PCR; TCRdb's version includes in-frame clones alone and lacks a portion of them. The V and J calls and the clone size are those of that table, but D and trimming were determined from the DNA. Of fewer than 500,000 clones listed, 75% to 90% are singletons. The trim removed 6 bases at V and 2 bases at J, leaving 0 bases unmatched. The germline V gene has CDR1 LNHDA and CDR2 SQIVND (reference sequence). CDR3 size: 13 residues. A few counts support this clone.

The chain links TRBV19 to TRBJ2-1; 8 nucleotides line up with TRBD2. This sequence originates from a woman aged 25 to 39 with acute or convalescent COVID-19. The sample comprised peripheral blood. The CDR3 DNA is TGTGCCAGTAGCGGGGGGGCCTACAATGAGCAGTTCTTC. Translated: CASSGGAYNEQFF.